This T cell receptor beta chain is drawn from a study of blood T cell repertoires in COVID-19. About the study: The United States, Italy and Spain were the sources of the acute and convalescent COVID-19 samples.

How the authors handled the data: Amplifying reference gene primers gave estimates of nucleated cell counts. The data were produced by immunoSEQ multiplex PCR, yet TCRdb's version contains in-frame clones alone and is incomplete. That table gives V, J and clone size, and the DNA gave D and trimming. The sample yields about 250,000 clones, roughly 81% seen once. Germline values: CDR1 GTSNPN, CDR2 SVGIG (reference sequence). This CDR3 contains 14 residues. V shed 0 bases and J shed 4 bases, with 11 bases lying between them. Participants reported their clinical history, and cohort assignment relied on those reports. All exposed participants met a person with COVID-19 within 2 weeks before entering the study.

The TCR comes from a woman aged 50 to 60 who had been exposed to COVID-19. Sequencing was performed on PBMCs or T cells enriched from blood (not recorded which). The chain couples TRBV30 to TRBJ2-3; D not certain. The DNA of the CDR3 is TGTGCCTGGAGTGTCGGTCTAGATCCAGATACGCAGTATTTT. Translated: CAWSVGLDPDTQYF.